A selection of T cell receptor beta chains follows, all from one sample in a study of T cell responses to AZD1222 COVID-19 vaccine. Here immunoSEQ multiplex PCR was the method, and the copy in TCRdb shows in-frame clones only, minus some. The top ten clones hold about 2.5% of a sample with 200,000 or so clones, about 90% of them seen once. This sample comprised peripheral blood, obtained on day 0 of MenACWY control vaccination. These receptors were obtained from an adult in good health. Each CDR3 is given with its conserved first and last residue. A D gene is named only where the DNA matches it firmly. Clone sizes are given selectively: once, few, many, or a class where the clone is expanded.

J gene,D gene,V gene,clone size,CDR3 DNA,CDR3 protein
TRBJ1-3,NA,TRBV6-5,NA,TGTGCCAGCAGTTACTCGGGGCAGTCTGGAAACACCATATATTTT,CASSYSGQSGNTIYF
TRBJ2-1,NA,TRBV4-3,NA,TGCGCCAGCAGCCTCCGGGACTCCATAGCCTATGAGCAGTTCTTC,CASSLRDSIAYEQFF
TRBJ2-7,TRBD2,TRBV6-5,NA,TGTGCCAGCAGTCCCCTAGCGGGAGCGGTAATCGAGCAGTACTTC,CASSPLAGAVIEQYF
TRBJ1-2,TRBD1,TRBV10-3,NA,TGTGCCATCAGTGCCGGGACAGGGGTCTATGGCTACACCTTC,CAISAGTGVYGYTF
TRBJ2-2,NA,TRBV15,NA,TGTGCCACCAGCAGATGGGGGGTGAACACCGGGGAGCTGTTTTTT,CATSRWGVNTGELFF
TRBJ2-2,NA,TRBV9,NA,TGTGCCAGCAGCGTTCATAGCCGAAACACCGGGGAGCTGTTTTTT,CASSVHSRNTGELFF
TRBJ1-2,NA,TRBV28,NA,TGTGCCAGCACCCCCCGGTTACCTAACGGCTACACCTTC,CASTPRLPNGYTF
TRBJ2-3,NA,TRBV4-1,few,TGCGCCAGCAGCCAAGAAGGGGGGAAGACAGATACGCAGTATTTT,CASSQEGGKTDTQYF
TRBJ2-1,NA,TRBV19,NA,TGTGCCAGTACCTTGGACAGAAGCTCCTACAATGAGCAGTTCTTC,CASTLDRSSYNEQFF
TRBJ2-1,NA,TRBV18,once,TGTGCCAGCTCAAATCGTCTGTCGTCGGGGAATGAGCAGTTCTTC,CASSNRLSSGNEQFF
TRBJ2-2,NA,TRBV18,once,TGTGCCAGCTCACCTATCGTTGCAGGAGAAACCGGGGAGCTGTTTTTT,CASSPIVAGETGELFF
TRBJ1-4,NA,TRBV10-3,NA,TGTGCCATCAGTGAGTCGAGGGGTGGGGATGAAAAACTGTTTTTT,CAISESRGGDEKLFF
TRBJ2-7,NA,TRBV29-1,once,TGCAGCGTTGCTGGGGGGGCGGAAAACGAGCAGTACTTC,CSVAGGAENEQYF
TRBJ2-7,NA,TRBV29-1,once,TGCAGCGGCTCAACAGGGTTGGGATCGAACGAGCAGTACTTC,CSGSTGLGSNEQYF
TRBJ1-1,TRBD1,TRBV7-3,NA,TGTGCCAGCAGCCCGTCACAGGGGGCAAGTCTCACTGAAGCTTTCTTT,CASSPSQGASLTEAFF
TRBJ2-5,NA,TRBV3-1/TRBV3-2,once,TGTGCCAGCAGCCAAGGGGGGCGGGGTAGGCTACAAGAGACCCAGTACTTC,CASSQGGRGRLQETQYF
TRBJ1-2,NA,TRBV28,few,TGTGCCAGCAGTTTACCGGTTAGCTATGGCTACACCTTC,CASSLPVSYGYTF
TRBJ2-7,NA,TRBV12-5,NA,TGTGCTACGTCTCTAGATGGGTACGAGCAGTACTTC,CATSLDGYEQYF
TRBJ2-1,NA,TRBV19,NA,TGTGCCAGTAGTATTTTGGGATCGACAGCTTTCAATGAGCAGTTCTTC,CASSILGSTAFNEQFF
TRBJ1-6,TRBD1,TRBV28,NA,TGTGCCAGCAGAAGACAGGGGGCGGGGGCCCTCCACTTT,CASRRQGAGALHF
TRBJ2-7,NA,TRBV5-1,NA,TGCGCCAGCAGCTCCGAGGTTGGCGAGCAGTACTTC,CASSSEVGEQYF
TRBJ1-1,NA,TRBV19,NA,TGTGCCAGTAGTATTCGGGGGTTGAACACTGAAGCTTTCTTT,CASSIRGLNTEAFF
TRBJ2-7,NA,TRBV4-3,NA,TGCGCCAGCAGCCAAGGTCTTGGCGGCGGGGTTTCCTACGAGCAGTACTTC,CASSQGLGGGVSYEQYF
TRBJ2-3,NA,TRBV10-3,NA,TGTGCCTCCGGTAAAGGGGACTCCACAGATACGCAGTATTTT,CASGKGDSTDTQYF
TRBJ1-2,NA,TRBV7-8,few,TGTGCCAGCAGCCCGCCGACCCTAACCGGGAACTATGGCTACACCTTC,CASSPPTLTGNYGYTF
TRBJ2-7,NA,TRBV2,NA,TGTGCCGCCACGCTGGACGAGCAGTACTTC,CAATLDEQYF
TRBJ1-6,NA,TRBV28,NA,TGTGCCAGCAGTTTCGTTAAATCACCCCTCCACTTT,CASSFVKSPLHF
TRBJ2-1,NA,TRBV24-1,NA,TGTGCCACCAGTGATGCCGGGACTCGACAACTGCAGTTCTTC,CATSDAGTRQLQFF